The 15 T cell receptor beta chains in this list originate from one sample, sequenced in a study of shared clonotypes between healthy human individuals. Here immunoSEQ multiplex PCR was the method, and the copy in TCRdb shows in-frame clones only, minus some. The table shows some 2 million clones, with roughly 96% occurring only once. The sample consisted of naive CD4+ T cells sorted from blood. Subset given: CD45RA+ positively selected. These receptors were obtained from a man younger than 30 in good health.

The chain couples TRBV20-1 to TRBJ1-1; tentatively, D is TRBD1 (5 bases). The CDR3 loop spans 11 amino acids. The V end was cut by 6 bases, the J end by 9 bases, with 14 bases between. Germline CDR1 DFQATT, CDR2 SNEGSKA (reference sequence). This CDR3 reads CSAIRDPQAFF. CDR3 nucleotide sequence: TGCAGTGCAATCCGGGACCCCCAAGCTTTCTTT.

For this clone: The identical CDR3 is also encoded by other nucleotide sequences in the sample. Written as DNA, the CDR3 is TGTGCCAGCTCACCTGGACAGAAGAACACTGAAGCTTTCTTT. It translates to CASSPGQKNTEAFF. The chain recombines TRBV18 with TRBJ1-1; TRBD1 might be the D (6 bases). The CDR3 is 14 residues long. V was trimmed by 3 bases and J by 1 base, leaving 9 bases between them. Germline CDR1 KGHSH, CDR2 LQKENI.

The chain has TRBV2 and TRBJ1-1, with D hard to call. Germline values: CDR1 SNHLY, CDR2 FYNNEI. V was shortened by 6 bases and J by 4 bases, with 15 bases between the two germline ends. The CDR3 runs 14 residues. The DNA of the CDR3 is TGTGCCAGCAGCTACAGAAGGGAGGCCACTGAAGCTTTCTTT. Translated: CASSYRREATEAFF.

This sequence joins TRBV6-1 and TRBJ2-3; 8 nucleotides align to TRBD2. Germline V gene sequence: CDR1 MNHNS, CDR2 SASEGT. The CDR3 runs to 18 residues. Unmatched junction bases numbered 12, after V lost 2 bases and J lost 2 bases. CDR3 coding DNA: TGTGCCAGCAGTGAACCCTTTAAGCGGGAGAAGATCACAGATACGCAGTATTTT. It is translated as CASSEPFKREKITDTQYF.

This chain uses TRBV5-1 with TRBJ1-1; D uncertain. Trimming pared 5 bases from V and 0 bases from J, leaving 8 bases between. There are 13 residues in the CDR3. Germline V gene sequence: CDR1 SGHRS, CDR2 YFSETQ. CDR3 sequence reads: CASSRIMNTEAFF. The CDR3 region has the DNA TGCGCCAGCAGTAGGATAATGAACACTGAAGCTTTCTTT.

This rearrangement joins TRBV27 to TRBJ1-5, with 9 nucleotides matching TRBD1. This CDR3 is 15 amino acids long. From germline, CDR1 is MNHEY and CDR2 SMNVEV (reference sequence). After removal of 8 bases from V and 3 bases from J, the junction contained 8 bases not matched to a gene. In DNA form, the CDR3 reads TGTGCCAGCGGCCCCGGGACAGGGAACAATCAGCCCCAGCATTTT. Residues: CASGPGTGNNQPQHF.

J is TRBJ2-2 and V is TRBV7-2; 7 bases map to TRBD1. The CDR3 is 16 amino acids. The ends lost 4 bases at V and 3 bases at J; junction bases unmatched: 8. Germline V lookup: CDR1 SGHTA, CDR2 FQGNSA. Here the CDR3 reads CASSSITGEYTGELFF. CDR3 sequence (DNA): TGTGCCAGCAGCTCTATCACAGGGGAGTACACCGGGGAGCTGTTTTTT.

The chain combines TRBV27 with TRBJ2-1; 7 bases line up with TRBD2. The V gene's germline CDR1 is MNHEY and CDR2 SMNVEV (reference sequence). J gave up 3 bases and V 6 bases, and 5 bases lay outside the gene matches. The CDR3 has 14 amino acids. CDR3 sequence (DNA): TGTGCCAGCAGAGTTACTAGCGTCTACAATGAGCAGTTCTTC. Amino acids: CASRVTSVYNEQFF.

The J gene is TRBJ2-1, the V gene TRBV27, with 15 nucleotides matching TRBD2. The germline CDR1 and CDR2 sequences are MNHEY and SMNVEV (reference sequence). The ends lost 5 bases at V and 9 bases at J; junction bases unmatched: 8. The CDR3 extends over 16 amino acids. This CDR3 is CASSPRTSGRAPEQFF. CDR3 coding DNA: TGTGCCAGCAGTCCCCGGACTAGCGGGAGGGCCCCTGAGCAGTTCTTC.

The chain is built from TRBV7-8 and TRBJ2-7; D is unresolved. CDR3 size: 15 residues. Per germline, CDR1 SGHVS and CDR2 FQNEAQ. Trimming took off 5 bases at V and 6 bases at J, with 20 bases between the two ends. CDR3 amino acids: CASSAVGQRLSEQYF. The DNA of the CDR3 is TGTGCCAGCAGCGCCGTAGGGCAACGTCTTAGCGAGCAGTACTTC.

This chain connects TRBV5-6 to TRBJ1-1; D remains unclear. Germline loops: CDR1 SGHDT, CDR2 YYEEEE. The V gene lost 2 bases and the J gene lost 1 base, with 18 bases spanning the gap. The CDR3 totals 17 residues. The CDR3 is CASSFLGVLGRNTEAFF. The CDR3 coding sequence is TGTGCCAGCAGCTTTTTAGGAGTCCTGGGCCGGAACACTGAAGCTTTCTTT. Using reference TRBV5-6 and TRBJ1-1 for the parts outside the CDR3, the full variable domain is DAGVTQSPTHLIKTRGQQVTLRCSPKSGHDTVSWYQQALGQGPQFIFQYYEEEERQRGNFPDRFSGHQFPNYSSELNVNALLLGDSALYLCASSFLGVLGRNTEAFFGQGTRLTVV.

Only one count was recorded for this clone. The chain carries TRBV4-2 and TRBJ2-7, with 11 bases fitting TRBD1. CDR1 and CDR2 (germline): LGHNA, YNFKEQ. The CDR3 runs 14 residues. V was clipped by 4 bases and J by 4 bases; unmatched bases: 3. In DNA, the CDR3 is TGTGCCAGCAGCCGGGGACAGGGGGGGTACGAGCAGTACTTC. This gives the protein CASSRGQGGYEQYF.

This rearrangement joins TRBV6-1 to TRBJ2-3, with D possibly TRBD2 on 6 matching bases. Germline values: CDR1 MNHNS, CDR2 SASEGT. The V end was cut by 6 bases, the J end by 6 bases, with 13 bases between. The CDR3 spans 13 residues. The CDR3 nucleotides are TGTGCCAGCAGGGTCGGGGGAACGGATACGCAGTATTTT. Translation gives CASRVGGTDTQYF.

The chain carries TRBV4-2 and TRBJ2-7; 7 bases align to TRBD1. With 0 bases clipped from V and 0 bases from J, the junction kept 2 bases outside the gene matches. The CDR3 has 15 amino acids. Germline V gene sequence: CDR1 LGHNA, CDR2 YNFKEQ. CDR3 sequence reads: CASSQDGTVSYEQYF. The DNA of the CDR3 is TGTGCCAGCAGCCAAGATGGGACAGTCTCCTACGAGCAGTACTTC.

The chain employs TRBV6-1 and TRBJ2-5, with D maybe TRBD2 (6 bases). V lost 8 bases to trimming and J lost 2 bases, with 12 bases between them. Germline V lookup: CDR1 MNHNS, CDR2 SASEGT. This CDR3 comprises 13 residues. CDR3 DNA: TGTGCCAGCGGAGGGCAGCCACAAGAGACCCAGTACTTC. This gives the protein CASGGQPQETQYF.